What follows are 29 T cell receptor beta chains derived from one specimen sequenced in a study of blood T cell repertoires in COVID-19. Sequencing was performed with immunoSEQ multiplex PCR; in TCRdb, only in-frame clones are kept and a portion is missing. The table has 450,000 or so clones, around 90% seen once. The specimen was peripheral blood. The receptor source for this set is a man aged 18 to 29 with COVID-19, enrolled during active disease.

The rearrangement links TRBV10-2 to TRBJ2-3; 13 bases line up with TRBD2. Germline trimming cut 3 bases from V and 4 bases from J; bases unmatched to any gene: 7. From germline, CDR1 is WSHSY and CDR2 SAAADI. The CDR3 sequence is 17 residues long. CDR3 sequence reads: CASSEITSGRVPDTQYF. Written as DNA, the CDR3 is TGCGCCAGCAGTGAAATCACTAGCGGGAGGGTCCCAGATACGCAGTATTTT.

V and J are TRBV24-1 and TRBJ1-2, with no clear D. The germline V gene encodes CDR1 KGHDR and CDR2 SFDVKD. The CDR3 consists of 13 residues. The V end was cut by 3 bases, the J end by 3 bases, with 7 bases between. The CDR3 sequence is CATSDPYDYGYTF. DNA for the CDR3: TGTGCCACCAGTGATCCCTATGACTATGGCTACACCTTC.

This rearrangement joins TRBV7-8 to TRBJ1-4; D might be TRBD1 (5 bases). Germline V gene sequence: CDR1 SGHVS, CDR2 FQNEAQ. CDR3 length: 15 amino acids. Trimming pared 1 base from V and 8 bases from J, leaving 14 bases between. CDR3 protein: CASSLVGRAGEKLFF. The CDR3 DNA follows: TGTGCCAGCAGCTTAGTTGGCAGGGCGGGGGAAAAACTGTTTTTT.

V and J are TRBV20-1 and TRBJ2-7, with no clear D. The V end lost 0 bases, the J end lost 7 bases, and 7 bases lay between the germline ends. CDR1 and CDR2 (germline): DFQATT, SNEGSKA (reference sequence). The CDR3 has 11 residues. The CDR3 spells CSARDSLEQYF. The CDR3 DNA is TGCAGTGCTAGAGATAGCCTGGAGCAGTACTTC.

This clone has only one observation. J is TRBJ2-7 and V is TRBV7-9; 11 bases are a match to TRBD2. The CDR3 is 15 residues long. Germline V CDR1 and CDR2: SEHNR, FQNEAQ (reference sequence). Unmatched junction bases numbered 3, after V lost 2 bases and J lost 3 bases. CDR3 protein: CASSLLGTSGYEQYF. CDR3 nucleotide sequence: TGTGCCAGCAGCTTATTAGGGACTAGCGGCTACGAGCAGTACTTC.

This chain connects TRBV11-2 to TRBJ2-7; D gene uncertain. Trimming pared 6 bases from V and 9 bases from J, leaving 24 bases between. Germline CDR1 is SGHAT and CDR2 is FQNNGV. This CDR3 spans 15 amino acids. The CDR3 is CASSPAILIGIGQYF. The DNA of the CDR3 is TGTGCCAGCAGTCCTGCCATACTAATTGGAATCGGGCAGTACTTC.

The chain carries TRBV11-3 and TRBJ2-2, with 7 bases aligning to TRBD2. The V and J ends lost 5 bases and 6 bases, in that order; junction bases with no gene match: 6. Germline V lookup: CDR1 SGHNT, CDR2 YENEEA. CDR3 length equals 14 residues. CDR3 loop: CASSPRTSAGELFF. The CDR3 DNA reads as TGTGCCAGCAGCCCCAGAACTAGCGCCGGGGAGCTGTTTTTT.

The CDR3 is CASSLIAGAGELFF. CDR3 nucleotide sequence: TGTGCCAGCAGTTTAATAGCGGGGGCCGGGGAGCTGTTTTTT. The J gene is TRBJ2-2, the V gene TRBV27; 9 bases align to TRBD2. CDR3 size: 14 residues. Per the germline V gene, CDR1 is MNHEY and CDR2 is SMNVEV (reference sequence). V dropped 2 bases and J dropped 6; count of bases not matched to a gene: 1.

The chain employs TRBV2 and TRBJ2-5; a possible D gene is TRBD1 (6 bases). Trimming shortened V by 8 bases and J by 4 bases, and 8 bases separated the two germline ends. From germline, CDR1 is SNHLY and CDR2 FYNNEI. The CDR3 totals 11 residues. CDR3 in DNA: TGTGCCAGCTTAGGGGGAGAGACCCAGTACTTC. It yields the protein CASLGGETQYF.

The CDR3, as DNA: TGTGCCAGTAGTACTGGGACAGGGCCAAACTATGGCTACACCTTC. Its translation is CASSTGTGPNYGYTF. V is TRBV19 and J is TRBJ1-2; TRBD1 aligns across 9 bases. CDR1 and CDR2 (germline): LNHDA, SQIVND (reference sequence). CDR3 size: 15 residues. Trimming removed 4 bases from V and 2 bases from J; junction bases left unmatched: 5. Together with reference TRBV19 and TRBJ1-2, the CDR3 gives the full variable domain: DGGITQSPKYLFRKEGQNVTLSCEQNLNHDAMYWYRQDPGQGLRLIYYSQIVNDFQKGDIAEGYSVSREKKESFPLTVTSAQKNPTAFYLCASSTGTGPNYGYTFGSGTRLTVV.

The chain carries TRBV24-1 and TRBJ2-5; D possibly corresponds to TRBD1 (6 bases). Germline V gene data show CDR1 as KGHDR and CDR2 as SFDVKD. The ends were cut back, 4 bases at V and 4 bases at J, with 15 bases in the middle. The CDR3 loop spans 15 amino acids. CDR3 sequence: CATSDPRGHGETQYF. The DNA for the CDR3 is TGTGCCACCAGTGACCCTCGGGGACACGGAGAGACCCAGTACTTC.

The V and J genes are TRBV5-1 and TRBJ2-7, with TRBD1 identical over 8 bases. V lost 3 bases to trimming and J lost 3 bases; unmatched junction nucleotides: 5. CDR1 and CDR2 from the germline V gene are SGHRS and YFSETQ. The CDR3 is 14 amino acids. The CDR3 is CASSSGQDLYEQYF. DNA of the CDR3: TGCGCCAGCAGCTCGGGACAGGATCTCTACGAGCAGTACTTC.

The J gene is TRBJ1-4, the V gene TRBV5-4, with 9 bases fitting TRBD1. Germline CDR1 and CDR2: SGHNT and YYREEE (reference sequence). V lost 4 bases to trimming and J lost 5 bases; unmatched junction nucleotides: 3. The CDR3 extends over 14 amino acids. CDR3 sequence: CASSRTGVNEKLFF. In DNA, the CDR3 is TGTGCCAGCAGCCGGACAGGGGTAAATGAAAAACTGTTTTTT.

This chain joins TRBV12-5 and TRBJ2-7; the match to TRBD1 covers 8 bases. The CDR3 has 15 amino acids. The germline V gene has CDR1 LGHNT and CDR2 FRNRAP. With 9 bases clipped from V and 3 bases from J, the junction kept 13 bases outside the gene matches. In DNA form, the CDR3 reads TGTGCTAGCGACGACGAGGCAGGGGGCTACTACGAGCAGTACTTC. Encoded protein: CASDDEAGGYYEQYF.

The chain employs TRBV5-4 and TRBJ2-1, with 9 bases aligning to TRBD1. Germline loops: CDR1 SGHNT, CDR2 YYREEE (reference sequence). The CDR3 covers 17 residues. J was trimmed by 0 bases and V by 4 bases; bases with no gene match: 8. The CDR3 nucleotides are TGTGCCAGCAGCCCGGGACAGGGACCAAGCTCCTACAATGAGCAGTTCTTC. It specifies CASSPGQGPSSYNEQFF. The full variable domain, its missing parts supplied by reference TRBV5-4 and TRBJ2-1, is ETGVTQSPTHLIKTRGQQVTLRCSSQSGHNTVSWYQQALGQGPQFIFQYYREEENGRGNFPPRFSGLQFPNYSSELNVNALELDDSALYLCASSPGQGPSSYNEQFFGPGTRLTVL.

The V gene is TRBV28, the J gene TRBJ1-5; weak D call: TRBD1 (6 bases). V was clipped by 7 bases and J by 0 bases, with 16 bases between them. CDR3 size: 16 residues. Germline loops: CDR1 MDHEN, CDR2 SYDVKM. The CDR3 reads CASIAGGGHSNQPQHF. CDR3 DNA sequence: TGTGCCAGCATCGCAGGCGGGGGGCATAGCAATCAGCCCCAGCATTTT. The variable domain in full, completed from reference TRBV28 and TRBJ1-5, reads DVKVTQSSRYLVKRTGEKVFLECVQDMDHENMFWYRQDPGLGLRLIYFSYDVKMKEKGDIPEGYSVSREKKERFSLILESASTNQTSMYLCASIAGGGHSNQPQHFGDGTRLSIL.

The chain uses TRBV6-5 and TRBJ2-7; D gene ambiguous. Trimming took 2 bases from V and 2 from J, leaving 10 bases between them. This CDR3 has 14 residues. CDR1 is MNHEY, CDR2 SVGAGI, per germline. The CDR3 reads CASSYRSSTYEQYF. For the CDR3, the DNA is TGTGCCAGCAGTTACCGGAGCAGCACCTACGAGCAGTACTTC.

In its sample, this clone was seen once. V usage is TRBV28 and J usage is TRBJ2-5; a possible D gene is TRBD1 (6 bases). V was pared by 0 bases and J by 2 bases, with 10 bases between. The CDR3 sequence is 15 residues long. Germline-derived CDR1 and CDR2 are MDHEN and SYDVKM. CDR3: CASSLWGRGQETQYF. The CDR3 nucleotides are TGTGCCAGCAGTTTATGGGGCAGGGGACAAGAGACCCAGTACTTC.

This chain connects TRBV19 to TRBJ1-5, with D maybe TRBD1 (6 bases). With 5 bases removed from V and 7 bases from J, the gap between germline ends came to 24 bases. Germline CDR1 reads LNHDA; CDR2 reads SQIVND (reference sequence). The CDR3 contains 17 residues. The CDR3 reads CASSSLSWGGAGQPQHF. The CDR3 DNA is TGTGCCAGTAGTTCTCTCTCTTGGGGGGGGGCGGGCCAGCCCCAGCATTTT.

This clone was observed a single time. This rearrangement joins TRBV5-4 to TRBJ2-1; TRBD1 aligns across 9 bases. The junction had 4 bases not matched to a gene; V was cut back by 0 bases and J by 6 bases. The CDR3 length is 15 residues. Germline CDR1 reads SGHNT; CDR2 reads YYREEE (reference sequence). The CDR3, as DNA: TGTGCCAGCAGCTTGGCGGGACAGGGTACCAATGAGCAGTTCTTC. Amino acid sequence: CASSLAGQGTNEQFF.

A remark on this clone: Other DNA sequences of this sample code for an identical CDR3. The gene calls are TRBV7-9 and TRBJ2-7, with D unclear. Trimming removed 3 bases from V and 3 bases from J, with 9 bases in between. Per germline, CDR1 SEHNR and CDR2 FQNEAQ (reference sequence). The CDR3 is 13 residues long. The CDR3 DNA follows: TGTGCCAGCAGCTTCTCCGAGAGCTACGAGCAGTACTTC. Translating it yields CASSFSESYEQYF.

The genes are TRBV4-1 and TRBJ2-7; 10 nucleotides align to TRBD1. There are 15 residues in the CDR3. Germline CDR1 is MGHRA and CDR2 is YSYEKL. Trimming at V came to 2 bases and at J to 3 bases, leaving 4 bases not matched to a gene. DNA for the CDR3: TGCGCCAGCAGCCAACGCGGGACAGGGGACTACGAGCAGTACTTC. Its protein product is CASSQRGTGDYEQYF.

This chain joins TRBV5-8 and TRBJ1-2, with 10 bases identical to TRBD1. Germline values: CDR1 SGHTS, CDR2 YDEGEE. The V and J ends lost 4 bases and 4 bases, in that order; junction bases with no gene match: 10. CDR3 size: 16 residues. The CDR3 sequence is CASSTPTRDRGYGYTF. For the CDR3, the DNA is TGTGCCAGCAGCACACCTACCCGGGACAGGGGCTATGGCTACACCTTC.

The sample holds one count of this clone. The chain recombines TRBV6-2 or TRBV6-3 with TRBJ1-2; D might be TRBD1 (6 bases). From germline, CDR1 is MNHEY and CDR2 SVGEGT. V was pared by 6 bases and J by 5 bases, with 22 bases between. The CDR3 contains 16 residues. The CDR3 loop reads CASSPGAYRVRYGYTF. CDR3 nucleotides: TGTGCCAGCAGCCCCGGTGCCTACAGGGTACGGTATGGCTACACCTTC.

CDR3 nucleotide sequence: TGTGCCAGCTCCACCCAGGGGTCTGGGTATGGCTACACCTTC. Protein sequence: CASSTQGSGYGYTF. The rearrangement links TRBV6-4 to TRBJ1-2, with D possibly being TRBD1 (6 bases). V lost 8 bases, J lost 5 bases, and 18 bases lay in between. Germline V CDR1 and CDR2: MRHNA, SNTAGT. The CDR3 is made up of 14 amino acids.

This rearrangement joins TRBV30 to TRBJ2-1; the match to TRBD2 covers 9 bases. CDR1 GTSNPN and CDR2 SVGIG come from the germline V gene (reference sequence). With V trimmed by 0 bases and J by 7 bases, 4 bases remained unmatched. The CDR3 has 14 amino acids. Here the CDR3 DNA reads TGTGCCTGGAGTGTAGGGACTAGCTCAAATGAGCAGTTCTTC. It specifies CAWSVGTSSNEQFF.

J is TRBJ2-5 and V is TRBV24-1, with 7 bases that match TRBD1. J lost 4 bases, V lost 4 bases, and 5 bases had no gene match. The CDR3 totals 14 residues. Germline CDR1 KGHDR, CDR2 SFDVKD. The CDR3 coding sequence is TGTGCCACCAGTGAAATAAACAGGGGAGAGACCCAGTACTTC. Protein sequence: CATSEINRGETQYF.

This chain joins TRBV24-1 and TRBJ2-7; 7 bases line up with TRBD1. Per the germline V gene, CDR1 is KGHDR and CDR2 is SFDVKD. The CDR3 loop spans 14 amino acids. The ends lost 3 bases at V and 4 bases at J; junction bases unmatched: 5. The CDR3 sequence is CATSDPRTGYEQYF. CDR3 nucleotides: TGTGCCACCAGTGATCCTCGGACAGGTTACGAGCAGTACTTC.

The chain is built from TRBV29-1 and TRBJ2-7; 9 bases line up with TRBD1. The trim removed 3 bases at V and 6 bases at J, leaving 12 bases unmatched. This CDR3 contains 15 residues. From germline, CDR1 is SQVTM and CDR2 ANQGSEA. CDR3 residues: CSVELSGQGFAEQYF. The CDR3 region has the DNA TGCAGCGTTGAGCTCTCGGGACAGGGTTTCGCCGAGCAGTACTTC.